The 11 T cell receptor beta chains below come from one sample, sequenced in a study of sequential checkpoint blockade in melanoma. This sample's treatment: randomized to nivolumab then ipilimumab (arm A) or the reverse (arm B). TCRdb keeps only in-frame clones here, not all; method: immunoSEQ multiplex PCR. Seen here are some 19,000 clones, about 83% observed once, and the top ten hold approximately 34%. This material consisted of CD8+ T cells sorted from blood (inferred from file names), taken from a patient given nivolumab and ipilimumab in sequence. All receptors come from a human donor with melanoma.

The rearrangement uses TRBV19 and TRBJ1-1, with D hard to call. CDR3 length: 13 amino acids. CDR1 is LNHDA, CDR2 SQIVND, per germline (reference sequence). Trimming removed 8 bases from V and 2 bases from J, with 12 bases in between. The CDR3 bases are TGTGCCAGTTCGCGGGCCTTCAACACTGAAGCTTTCTTT. Its protein is CASSRAFNTEAFF.

The rearrangement joins TRBV2 to TRBJ2-7; tentatively, D is TRBD1 (5 bases). Germline V lookup: CDR1 SNHLY, CDR2 FYNNEI. The CDR3 runs to 14 residues. V lost 3 bases to trimming and J lost 2 bases, with 11 bases between them. CDR3 sequence (DNA): TGTGCCAGCAGTGAGACAGATTTCCCCTACGAGCAGTACTTC. Translating gives CASSETDFPYEQYF.

Only one count was recorded for this clone. The chain carries TRBV5-6 and TRBJ1-4; D remains ambiguous. The ends were cut back, 3 bases at V and 4 bases at J, with 10 bases in the middle. The CDR3 spans 14 residues. Germline V gene data show CDR1 as SGHDT and CDR2 as YYEEEE. The CDR3 loop is CASSSAANNEKLFF. CDR3 DNA: TGTGCCAGCAGCTCGGCGGCTAATAATGAAAAACTGTTTTTT.

The chain links TRBV6-1 to TRBJ2-7, with D possibly being TRBD1 (6 bases). The CDR3 runs 15 residues. V lost 2 bases and J lost 3, with 14 bases in between. CDR1 MNHNS and CDR2 SASEGT come from the germline V gene. The DNA of the CDR3 is TGTGCCAGCAGTGAATACAGCCAGGGGATCTACGAGCAGTACTTC. It encodes CASSEYSQGIYEQYF.

The gene calls are TRBV27 and TRBJ2-1; 11 bases line up with TRBD2. The junction had 6 bases not matched to a gene; V was cut back by 5 bases and J by 6 bases. This CDR3 contains 15 residues. The V gene's germline CDR1 is MNHEY and CDR2 SMNVEV (reference sequence). The CDR3 DNA reads TGTGCCAGCAGTAGGACTAGCGGGTTAGGCAATGAGCAGTTCTTC. Its protein is CASSRTSGLGNEQFF.

The gene calls are TRBV9 and TRBJ2-3; 12 bases fit TRBD2. Trimming took 3 bases from V and 3 from J; bases not matched to a gene: 8. This CDR3 is built from 17 residues. CDR1 and CDR2 from the germline V gene are SGDLS and YYNGEE. DNA for the CDR3: TGTGCCAGCAGCGGACTAGCGGGGGAGTTAGCGACAGATACGCAGTATTTT. It encodes CASSGLAGELATDTQYF.

This CDR3 is CASSWGEETQYF. The CDR3 region has the DNA TGTGCCAGCAGCTGGGGGGAGGAGACCCAGTACTTC. The rearrangement joins TRBV13 to TRBJ2-5; possible D gene TRBD2, 6 bases. V was shortened by 4 bases and J by 5 bases, with 8 bases between the two germline ends. The CDR3 covers 12 residues. CDR1 PRHDT and CDR2 FYEKMQ come from the germline V gene (reference sequence).

This chain links TRBV10-2 with TRBJ2-1; TRBD2 matches at 7 bases. CDR3 length: 16 residues. Germline lookup yields CDR1 WSHSY and CDR2 SAAADI. Trimming cost V 3 bases and J 5 bases; bases outside gene matches: 10. CDR3 coding DNA: TGCGCCAGCAGTGATGAGCTAACGGGAGGAGACAATGAGCAGTTCTTC. Amino acid sequence: CASSDELTGGDNEQFF.

The J gene is TRBJ1-5, the V gene TRBV9; 7 bases fit TRBD1. The CDR3 has 15 amino acids. The germline V gene has CDR1 SGDLS and CDR2 YYNGEE. V shed 0 bases, J shed 6 bases, and the junction held 6 bases outside the gene matches. In nucleotides, the CDR3 is TGTGCCAGCAGCGTAGGACAGGGATTGAGTCAGCCCCAGCATTTT. Translating gives CASSVGQGLSQPQHF.

The chain uses TRBV5-6 and TRBJ1-2; no clear D gene. In germline, CDR1 is SGHDT, CDR2 YYEEEE. The CDR3 is made up of 15 amino acids. With 4 bases removed from V and 0 bases from J, the gap between germline ends came to 13 bases. The CDR3 loop is CASSHWSGPNYGYTF. CDR3 in DNA: TGTGCCAGCAGCCATTGGTCAGGCCCTAACTATGGCTACACCTTC.

The chain is built from TRBV6-5 and TRBJ1-5; weak D call: TRBD1 (5 bases). The germline V gene encodes CDR1 MNHEY and CDR2 SVGAGI. The CDR3 contains 15 residues. The V end lost 2 bases, the J end lost 3 bases, and 11 bases lay between the germline ends. CDR3 nucleotide sequence: TGTGCCAGCAGTTACCGCGCGGGGGTCAATCAGCCCCAGCATTTT. Translated, it gives CASSYRAGVNQPQHF.